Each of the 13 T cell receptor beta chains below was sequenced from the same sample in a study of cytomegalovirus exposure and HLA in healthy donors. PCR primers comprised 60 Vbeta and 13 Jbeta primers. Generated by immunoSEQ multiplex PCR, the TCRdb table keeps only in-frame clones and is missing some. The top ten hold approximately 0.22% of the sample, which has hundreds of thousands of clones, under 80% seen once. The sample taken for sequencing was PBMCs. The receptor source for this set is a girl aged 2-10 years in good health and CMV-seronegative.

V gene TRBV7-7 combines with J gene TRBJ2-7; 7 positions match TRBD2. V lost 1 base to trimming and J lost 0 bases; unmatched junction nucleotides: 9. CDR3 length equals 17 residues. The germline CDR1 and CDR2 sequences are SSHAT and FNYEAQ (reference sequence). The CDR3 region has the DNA TGTGCCAGCAGCTTAGATGGGGGAGGGGTTGACTCCTACGAGCAGTACTTC. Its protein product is CASSLDGGGVDSYEQYF.

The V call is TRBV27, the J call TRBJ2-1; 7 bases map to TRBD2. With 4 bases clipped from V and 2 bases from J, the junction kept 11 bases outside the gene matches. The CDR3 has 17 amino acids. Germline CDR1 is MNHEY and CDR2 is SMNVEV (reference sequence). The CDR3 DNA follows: TGTGCCAGCAGTTATGAGTCGGGGCGGGGGACCTACAATGAGCAGTTCTTC. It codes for CASSYESGRGTYNEQFF.

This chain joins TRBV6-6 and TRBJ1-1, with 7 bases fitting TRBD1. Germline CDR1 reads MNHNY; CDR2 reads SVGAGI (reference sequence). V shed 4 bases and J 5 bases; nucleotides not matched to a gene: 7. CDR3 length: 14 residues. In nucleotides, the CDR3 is TGTGCCAGCAGTTCCTACAGGGGAAGTACTGAAGCTTTCTTT. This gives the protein CASSSYRGSTEAFF.

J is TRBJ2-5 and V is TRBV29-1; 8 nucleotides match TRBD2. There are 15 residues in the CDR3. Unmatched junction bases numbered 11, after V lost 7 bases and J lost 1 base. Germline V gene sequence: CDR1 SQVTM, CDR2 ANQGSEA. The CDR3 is CSAVSGGEFQETQYF. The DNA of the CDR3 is TGCAGCGCTGTTTCGGGGGGGGAATTCCAAGAGACCCAGTACTTC.

This CDR3 is CASSVGQGNSNQPQHF. The CDR3, as DNA: TGCGCCAGCAGCGTGGGACAGGGTAATAGCAATCAGCCCCAGCATTTT. This chain connects TRBV5-1 to TRBJ1-5; 9 positions agree with TRBD1. The CDR3 spans 16 residues. CDR1 and CDR2 (germline): SGHRS, YFSETQ. Germline trimming cut 4 bases from V and 0 bases from J; bases unmatched to any gene: 5.

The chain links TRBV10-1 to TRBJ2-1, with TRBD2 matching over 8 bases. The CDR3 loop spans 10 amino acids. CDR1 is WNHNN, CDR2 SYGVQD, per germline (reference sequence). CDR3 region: CDREGNEQFF. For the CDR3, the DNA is TGCGACCGGGAGGGCAATGAGCAGTTCTTC.

The CDR3 DNA sequence: TGTGCCTGGAGTGTACCTTGGGGGCGGGGGGCAGTAGCTTTCTTT. Its protein is CAWSVPWGRGAVAFF. The chain is built from TRBV30 and TRBJ1-1; D is possibly TRBD1 (6 bases). Trimming took 0 bases from V and 10 from J, leaving 21 bases between them. This CDR3 spans 15 amino acids. Germline V gives CDR1 GTSNPN, CDR2 SVGIG (reference sequence).

The CDR3 nucleotides read TGTGCCAGCAGACTGGGGGCTCTGGGTGGCGAGCAGTACTTC. Protein sequence: CASRLGALGGEQYF. The chain joins TRBV6-6 to TRBJ2-7; a weak D match, TRBD1 (6 bases). The CDR3 is 14 residues long. Per germline, CDR1 MNHNY and CDR2 SVGAGI (reference sequence). The germline V and J ends were trimmed by 6 bases and 6 bases, with 18 bases remaining between them.

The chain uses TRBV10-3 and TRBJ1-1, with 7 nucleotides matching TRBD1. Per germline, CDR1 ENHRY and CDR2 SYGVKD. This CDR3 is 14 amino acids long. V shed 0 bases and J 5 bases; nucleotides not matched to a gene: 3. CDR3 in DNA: TGTGCCATCAGTGAGTCCCAGGGGGATACTGAAGCTTTCTTT. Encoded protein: CAISESQGDTEAFF.

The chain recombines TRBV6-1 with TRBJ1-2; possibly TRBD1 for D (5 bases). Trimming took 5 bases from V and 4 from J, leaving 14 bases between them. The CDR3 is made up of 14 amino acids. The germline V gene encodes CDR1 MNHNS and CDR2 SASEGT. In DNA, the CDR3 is TGTGCCAGCAGTTGGGGCGGACCTACCTATGGCTACACCTTC. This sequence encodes CASSWGGPTYGYTF.

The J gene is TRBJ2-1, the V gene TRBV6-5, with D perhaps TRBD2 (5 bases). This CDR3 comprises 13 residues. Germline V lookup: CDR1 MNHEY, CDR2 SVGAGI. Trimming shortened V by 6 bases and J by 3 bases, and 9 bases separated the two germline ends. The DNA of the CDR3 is TGTGCCAGCAGGCTAAGCGGCTACAATGAGCAGTTCTTC. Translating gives CASRLSGYNEQFF.

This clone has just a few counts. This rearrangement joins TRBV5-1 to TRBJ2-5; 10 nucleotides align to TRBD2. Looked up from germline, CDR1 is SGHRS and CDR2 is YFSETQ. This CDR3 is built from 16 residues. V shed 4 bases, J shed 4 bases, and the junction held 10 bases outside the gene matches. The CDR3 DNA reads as TGCGCCAGCAGCATCTACAGCGGGAGGGCGGGAGAGACCCAGTACTTC. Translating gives CASSIYSGRAGETQYF.

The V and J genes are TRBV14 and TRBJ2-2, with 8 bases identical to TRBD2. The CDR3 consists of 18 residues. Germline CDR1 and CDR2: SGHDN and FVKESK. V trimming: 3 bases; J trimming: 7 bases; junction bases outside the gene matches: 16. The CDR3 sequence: CASSHFWTDAGGFGELFF. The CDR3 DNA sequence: TGTGCCAGCAGCCATTTTTGGACTGACGCGGGAGGTTTCGGGGAGCTGTTTTTT.